Following are 21 T cell receptor beta chains from one sample sequenced in a study of cytomegalovirus exposure and HLA in healthy donors. Both 60 Vbeta primers and 13 Jbeta primers went into the PCR. Sequencing used immunoSEQ multiplex PCR; TCRdb keeps in-frame clones, though not all of them. The data hold 190,000 or so clones, with around 74% observed a single time. The specimen was PBMCs. These receptors were collected from a girl aged 10 to 17 in good health and CMV-seropositive.

Details on this clone: The same CDR3 can be traced to other DNA sequences in this sample. The chain links TRBV18 to TRBJ1-2; 8 bases are shared with TRBD1. V gave up 2 bases and J gave up 7 bases; unmatched junction bases: 3. Looked up from germline, CDR1 is KGHSH and CDR2 is LQKENI. This CDR3 contains 13 residues. CDR3: CASSPGQGAGYTF. Here the CDR3 DNA reads TGTGCCAGCTCACCAGGGCAGGGGGCTGGCTACACCTTC.

The genes are TRBV6-1 and TRBJ2-3; D gene uncertain. Germline V CDR1 and CDR2: MNHNS, SASEGT. The V gene lost 2 bases and the J gene lost 0 bases, with 9 bases spanning the gap. This CDR3 is built from 15 residues. The DNA for the CDR3 is TGTGCCAGCAGTGAATTCCCTTCTAGCACAGATACGCAGTATTTT. Amino acid sequence: CASSEFPSSTDTQYF.

V usage is TRBV7-2 and J usage is TRBJ2-7, with 7 bases fitting TRBD1. This CDR3 has 13 residues. CDR1 and CDR2 from the germline V gene are SGHTA and FQGNSA. V gave up 2 bases and J gave up 5 bases; unmatched junction bases: 3. DNA for the CDR3: TGTGCCAGCAGCTTATCCAGGGGGAACGAGCAGTACTTC. Its protein product is CASSLSRGNEQYF. Together with reference TRBV7-2 and TRBJ2-7, the CDR3 gives the full variable domain: GAGVSQSPSNKVTEKGKDVELRCDPISGHTALYWYRQSLGQGLEFLIYFQGNSAPDKSGLPSDRFSAERTGGSVSTLTIQRTQQEDSAVYLCASSLSRGNEQYFGPGTRLTVT.

The CDR3 DNA reads as TGTGCCAGCAGCTTTCTATCAATGCGGGCCGCTAGCTCCTACGAGCAGTACTTC. Translation: CASSFLSMRAASSYEQYF. The chain links TRBV11-2 to TRBJ2-7; possibly TRBD2 for D (5 bases). V lost 3 bases to trimming and J lost 0 bases, with 21 bases between them. Per germline, CDR1 SGHAT and CDR2 FQNNGV. The CDR3 runs 18 residues.

The J gene is TRBJ1-3, the V gene TRBV10-2; 7 bases match TRBD1. The CDR3 is 14 amino acids. V gave up 4 bases and J gave up 1 base; unmatched junction bases: 1. The V gene's germline CDR1 is WSHSY and CDR2 SAAADI. The CDR3: CASSAGQSGNTIYF. DNA of the CDR3: TGCGCCAGCAGTGCGGGACAGTCTGGAAACACCATATATTTT.

The chain carries TRBV11-2 and TRBJ2-5; maybe TRBD2 (5 bases). CDR1 and CDR2 (germline): SGHAT, FQNNGV. The CDR3 is 17 residues long. V gave up 8 bases and J gave up 2 bases, with 24 bases separating them. The CDR3 nucleotides read TGTGCCAGCGGCATTACACCCATTGCCAGCGGACAAGAGACCCAGTACTTC. The encoded protein is CASGITPIASGQETQYF.

The CDR3 region is CASTEGQANTGELFF. The CDR3 DNA reads TGTGCCAGCACCGAGGGACAGGCGAACACCGGGGAGCTGTTTTTT. The chain has TRBV9 and TRBJ2-2, with 8 bases identical to TRBD1. This CDR3 region has 15 residues. CDR1 is SGDLS, CDR2 YYNGEE, per germline. With 6 bases clipped from V and 0 bases from J, the junction kept 4 bases outside the gene matches.

This clone was counted once. The chain recombines TRBV4-1 with TRBJ2-7; 9 nucleotides align to TRBD2. Germline-derived CDR1 and CDR2 are MGHRA and YSYEKL. The CDR3 sequence is 15 residues long. V lost 4 bases to trimming and J lost 5 bases; unmatched junction nucleotides: 9. The CDR3 region is CASSLLGLANDEQYF. The CDR3 nucleotides are TGCGCCAGCAGCCTACTAGGACTAGCGAACGACGAGCAGTACTTC.

The chain is built from TRBV5-4 and TRBJ2-4, with 10 nucleotides matching TRBD2. The length of the CDR3 is 14 residues. Losses at the gene ends were 4 bases for V and 6 bases for J; bases not matched to a gene: 4. The germline V gene has CDR1 SGHNT and CDR2 YYREEE (reference sequence). This CDR3 is CASSLAGVINIQYF. The CDR3 region has the DNA TGTGCCAGCAGCCTAGCGGGGGTTATAAACATTCAGTACTTC.

V and J are TRBV30 and TRBJ1-1; maybe TRBD1 (6 bases). The length of the CDR3 is 12 residues. Trimming stripped 1 base from V and 5 bases from J, with 8 bases between. CDR1 and CDR2 from the germline V gene are GTSNPN and SVGIG (reference sequence). CDR3 nucleotides: TGTGCCTGGAGTGGGGGGCGGACTGAAGCTTTCTTT. Protein sequence: CAWSGGRTEAFF. Full variable domain (outside the CDR3, taken from reference TRBV30 and TRBJ1-1): SQTIHQWPATLVQPVGSPLSLECTVEGTSNPNLYWYRQAAGRGLQLLFYSVGIGQISSEVPQNLSASRPQDRQFILSSKKLLLSDSGFYLCAWSGGRTEAFFGQGTRLTVV.

This rearrangement joins TRBV6-5 to TRBJ2-7; TRBD2 might be the D (6 bases). The CDR3 length is 13 residues. In germline, CDR1 is MNHEY, CDR2 SVGAGI. Between the trimmed V and J ends, which lost 2 bases and 6 bases, there was a span of 11 bases. CDR3 DNA: TGTGCCAGCAGTTACATTGGGGGGTTCGAGCAGTACTTC. Translating it yields CASSYIGGFEQYF.

Written as DNA, the CDR3 is TGTGCCAGCAGCGTAAATCCCGGGACAAAGACAGATACGCAGTATTTT. Encoded protein: CASSVNPGTKTDTQYF. The gene calls are TRBV9 and TRBJ2-3; D is possibly TRBD1 (6 bases). V was clipped by 1 base and J by 3 bases, with 15 bases between them. Germline CDR1 is SGDLS and CDR2 is YYNGEE. This CDR3 region has 16 residues.

The rearrangement links TRBV10-3 to TRBJ1-2; 8 nucleotides align to TRBD1. The J segment lost 3 bases and the V segment lost 4 bases, leaving 10 bases of the junction unmatched. Germline loops: CDR1 ENHRY, CDR2 SYGVKD. The CDR3 has 16 amino acids. The CDR3 is CAISVLTGAVYYGYTF. The CDR3 coding sequence is TGTGCCATCAGTGTCCTGACAGGGGCCGTTTACTATGGCTACACCTTC.

The chain employs TRBV27 and TRBJ1-4; TRBD1 matches at 8 bases. J gave up 7 bases and V 0 bases, and 7 bases lay outside the gene matches. The CDR3 extends over 16 amino acids. Germline V gene lookup returns CDR1 MNHEY and CDR2 SMNVEV (reference sequence). The CDR3 coding sequence is TGTGCCAGCAGTTTATCGCGGACAGGGAAGGCTGAAAAACTGTTTTTT. This sequence encodes CASSLSRTGKAEKLFF. The variable domain in full, completed from reference TRBV27 and TRBJ1-4, reads EAQVTQNPRYLITVTGKKLTVTCSQNMNHEYMSWYRQDPGLGLRQIYYSMNVEVTDKGDVPEGYKVSRKEKRNFPLILESPSPNQTSLYFCASSLSRTGKAEKLFFGSGTQLSVL.

This sequence joins TRBV14 and TRBJ1-2; maybe TRBD1 (5 bases). Germline V gene sequence: CDR1 SGHDN, CDR2 FVKESK. Trimming cost V 5 bases and J 8 bases, with 15 bases left between them. The CDR3 covers 13 residues. CDR3 coding DNA: TGTGCCAGCAGCGGGCGGGGCGGGAAGGGCTACACCTTC. It encodes CASSGRGGKGYTF.

The chain combines TRBV4-1 with TRBJ1-4; D uncertain. The germline CDR1 and CDR2 sequences are MGHRA and YSYEKL. Trimming removed 4 bases at V and 8 bases at J, with 11 bases between. This CDR3 is built from 13 residues. The CDR3 sequence is CASSLTRSEKLFF. The DNA for the CDR3 is TGCGCCAGCAGCCTTACGAGGAGCGAAAAACTGTTTTTT.

This chain links TRBV5-6 with TRBJ2-7, with 10 bases that match TRBD2. From germline, CDR1 is SGHDT and CDR2 YYEEEE. This CDR3 is 14 amino acids long. The junction had 5 bases not matched to a gene; V was cut back by 2 bases and J by 6 bases. The CDR3 bases are TGTGCCAGCAGCTTACTAGCGGGGTCCAGCGAGCAGTACTTC. It encodes CASSLLAGSSEQYF.

The chain links TRBV10-1 to TRBJ1-2; D might be TRBD1 (5 bases). CDR3 length: 13 amino acids. CDR1 is WNHNN, CDR2 SYGVQD, per germline (reference sequence). Here the CDR3 reads CTLSTDRNYGYTF. Written as DNA, the CDR3 is TGCACCCTTTCAACCGACAGAAACTATGGCTACACCTTC.

The chain combines TRBV5-6 with TRBJ2-7, with D perhaps matching TRBD1 (6 bases). The V gene lost 4 bases and the J gene lost 3 bases, with 8 bases spanning the gap. The germline gives CDR1 SGHDT, CDR2 YYEEEE. The CDR3 covers 12 residues. CDR3 loop: CASSQQGYEQYF. CDR3 DNA: TGTGCCAGCAGCCAACAGGGCTACGAGCAGTACTTC. Full variable domain (rest looked up from reference TRBV5-6 and TRBJ2-7): DAGVTQSPTHLIKTRGQQVTLRCSPKSGHDTVSWYQQALGQGPQFIFQYYEEEERQRGNFPDRFSGHQFPNYSSELNVNALLLGDSALYLCASSQQGYEQYFGPGTRLTVT.

In its sample, this clone was seen a few times. This sequence joins TRBV2 and TRBJ2-1; 14 bases match TRBD2. Germline V gene lookup returns CDR1 SNHLY and CDR2 FYNNEI. J gave up 8 bases and V 1 base, and 4 bases lay outside the gene matches. The CDR3 runs 16 residues. CDR3 bases: TGTGCCAGCAGTGAAGAGGGGACTAGCGGGGGTGATGAGCAGTTCTTC. Protein sequence: CASSEEGTSGGDEQFF.

The V gene is TRBV11-2, the J gene TRBJ2-4; tentatively, D is TRBD2 (6 bases). With 3 bases removed from V and 8 bases from J, the gap between germline ends came to 20 bases. Germline CDR1 SGHAT, CDR2 FQNNGV. This CDR3 has 16 amino acids. This chain's CDR3 is CASSFPLATRWDIQYF. CDR3 nucleotide sequence: TGTGCCAGCAGCTTCCCTCTGGCGACTAGGTGGGACATTCAGTACTTC.